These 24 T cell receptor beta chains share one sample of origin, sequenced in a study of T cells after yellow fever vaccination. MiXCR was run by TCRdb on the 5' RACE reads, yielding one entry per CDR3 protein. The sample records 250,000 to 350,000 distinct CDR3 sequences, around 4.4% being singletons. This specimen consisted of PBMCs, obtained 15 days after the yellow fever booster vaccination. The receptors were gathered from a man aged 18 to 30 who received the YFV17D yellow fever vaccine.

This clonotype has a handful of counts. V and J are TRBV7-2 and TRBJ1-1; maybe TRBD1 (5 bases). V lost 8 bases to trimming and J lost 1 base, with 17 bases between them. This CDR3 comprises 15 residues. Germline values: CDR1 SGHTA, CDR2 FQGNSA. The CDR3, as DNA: TGTGCCAGCGGCAGAGGTCTTGGGGGGAACACTGAAGCTTTCTTT. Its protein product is CASGRGLGGNTEAFF.

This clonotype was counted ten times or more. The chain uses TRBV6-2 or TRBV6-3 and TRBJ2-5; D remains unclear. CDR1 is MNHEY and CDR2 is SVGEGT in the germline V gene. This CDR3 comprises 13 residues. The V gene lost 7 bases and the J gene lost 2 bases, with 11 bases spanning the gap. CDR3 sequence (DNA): TGTGCCAGCACCCCTTTGGAACAAGAGACCCAGTACTTC. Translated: CASTPLEQETQYF.

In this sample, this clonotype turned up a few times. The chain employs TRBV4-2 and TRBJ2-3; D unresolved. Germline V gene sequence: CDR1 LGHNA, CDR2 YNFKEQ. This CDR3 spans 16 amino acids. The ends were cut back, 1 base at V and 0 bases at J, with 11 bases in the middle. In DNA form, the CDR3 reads TGTGCCAGCAGCCAAGCAGGCGCCTCTAGCACAGATACGCAGTATTTT. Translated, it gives CASSQAGASSTDTQYF.

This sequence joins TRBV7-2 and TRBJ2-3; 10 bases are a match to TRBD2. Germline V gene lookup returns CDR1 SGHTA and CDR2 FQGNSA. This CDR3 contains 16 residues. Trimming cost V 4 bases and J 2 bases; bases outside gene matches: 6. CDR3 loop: CASSSRTSGHTDTQYF. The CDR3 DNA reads TGTGCCAGCAGCTCCCGGACTAGCGGCCACACAGATACGCAGTATTTT. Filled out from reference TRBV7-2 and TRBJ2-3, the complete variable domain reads GAGVSQSPSNKVTEKGKDVELRCDPISGHTALYWYRQSLGQGLEFLIYFQGNSAPDKSGLPSDRFSAERTGGSVSTLTIQRTQQEDSAVYLCASSSRTSGHTDTQYFGPGTRLTVL.

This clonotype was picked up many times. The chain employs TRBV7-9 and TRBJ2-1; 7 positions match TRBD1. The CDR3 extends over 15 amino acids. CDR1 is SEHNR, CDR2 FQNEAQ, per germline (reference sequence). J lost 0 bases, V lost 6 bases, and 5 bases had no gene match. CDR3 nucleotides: TGTGCCAGCAGGATGACAGGGAGCTCCTACAATGAGCAGTTCTTC. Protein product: CASRMTGSSYNEQFF.

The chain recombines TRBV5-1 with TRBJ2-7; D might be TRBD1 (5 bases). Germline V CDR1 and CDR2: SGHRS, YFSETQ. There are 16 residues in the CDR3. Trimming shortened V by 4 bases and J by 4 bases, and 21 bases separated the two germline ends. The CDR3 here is CASSPGFDREVYEQYF. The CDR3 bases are TGCGCCAGCAGCCCCGGGTTCGACAGAGAAGTTTACGAGCAGTACTTC.

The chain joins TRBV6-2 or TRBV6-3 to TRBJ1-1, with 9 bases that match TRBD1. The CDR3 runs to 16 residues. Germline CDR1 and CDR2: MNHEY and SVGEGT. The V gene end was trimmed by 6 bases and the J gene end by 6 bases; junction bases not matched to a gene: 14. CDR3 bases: TGTGCCAGCAGATCACAGGGGGCGGGTGATGCCGCTGAAGCTTTCTTT. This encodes CASRSQGAGDAAEAFF.

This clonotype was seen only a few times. CDR3 coding DNA: TGTGCCAGCAGCCAGAGATCCAGCTTAGAGACCCAGTACTTC. This translates into CASSQRSSLETQYF. This chain joins TRBV3-1 and TRBJ2-5, with D unresolved. Germline values: CDR1 LGHDT, CDR2 YNNKEL (reference sequence). V was cut by 3 bases and J by 4 bases, with 12 bases left in between. CDR3 length: 14 residues.

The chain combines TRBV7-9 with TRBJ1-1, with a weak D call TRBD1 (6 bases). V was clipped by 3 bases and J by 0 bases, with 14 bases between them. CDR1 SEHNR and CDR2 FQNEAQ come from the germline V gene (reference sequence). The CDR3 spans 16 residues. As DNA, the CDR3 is TGTGCCAGCAGCTTCGGGGGCCGACAGTTGAACACTGAAGCTTTCTTT. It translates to CASSFGGRQLNTEAFF.

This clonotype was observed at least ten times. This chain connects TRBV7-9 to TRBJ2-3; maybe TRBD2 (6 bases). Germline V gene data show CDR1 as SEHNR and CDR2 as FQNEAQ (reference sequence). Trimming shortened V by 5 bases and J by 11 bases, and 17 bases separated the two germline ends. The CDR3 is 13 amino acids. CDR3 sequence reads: CASSRGSGFGQYF. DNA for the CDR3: TGTGCCAGCAGCCGTGGGAGCGGGTTCGGGCAGTATTTT.

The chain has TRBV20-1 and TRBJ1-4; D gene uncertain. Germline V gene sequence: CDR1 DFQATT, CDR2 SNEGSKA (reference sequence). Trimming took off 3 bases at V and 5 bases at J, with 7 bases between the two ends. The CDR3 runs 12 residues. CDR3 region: CSARGSNEKLFF. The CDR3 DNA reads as TGCAGTGCTAGGGGATCCAATGAAAAACTGTTTTTT.

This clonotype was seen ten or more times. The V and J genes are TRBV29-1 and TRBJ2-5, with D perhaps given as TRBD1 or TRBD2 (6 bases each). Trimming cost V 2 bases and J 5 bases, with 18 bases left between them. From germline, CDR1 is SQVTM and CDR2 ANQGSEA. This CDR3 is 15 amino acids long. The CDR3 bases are TGCAGCGTTGAAAGTCCCGGGGGCGTTGGGGAGACCCAGTACTTC. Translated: CSVESPGGVGETQYF.

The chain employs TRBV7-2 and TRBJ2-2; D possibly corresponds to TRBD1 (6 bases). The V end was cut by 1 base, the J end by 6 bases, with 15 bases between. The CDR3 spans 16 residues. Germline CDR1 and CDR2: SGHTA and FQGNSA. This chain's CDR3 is CASSLVGGITSGELFF. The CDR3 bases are TGTGCCAGCAGCTTAGTAGGGGGAATTACATCCGGGGAGCTGTTTTTT.

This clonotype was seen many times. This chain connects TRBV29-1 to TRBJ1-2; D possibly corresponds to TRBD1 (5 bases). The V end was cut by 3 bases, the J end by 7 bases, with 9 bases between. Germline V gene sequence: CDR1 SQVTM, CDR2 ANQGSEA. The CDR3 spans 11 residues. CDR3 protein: CSVEAGSGYTF. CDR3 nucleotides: TGCAGCGTTGAGGCAGGGTCTGGCTACACCTTC. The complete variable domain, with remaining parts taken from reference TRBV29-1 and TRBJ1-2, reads SAVISQKPSRDICQRGTSLTIQCQVDSQVTMMFWYRQQPGQSLTLIATANQGSEATYESGFVIDKFPISRPNLTFSTLTVSNMSPEDSSIYLCSVEAGSGYTFGSGTRLTVV.

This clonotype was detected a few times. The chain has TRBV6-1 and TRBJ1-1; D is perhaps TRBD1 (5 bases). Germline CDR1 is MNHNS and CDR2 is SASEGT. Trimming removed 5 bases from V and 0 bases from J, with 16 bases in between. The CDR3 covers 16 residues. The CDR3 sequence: CASSPQGVGLNTEAFF. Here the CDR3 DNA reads TGTGCCAGCAGTCCCCAGGGTGTCGGGCTGAACACTGAAGCTTTCTTT.

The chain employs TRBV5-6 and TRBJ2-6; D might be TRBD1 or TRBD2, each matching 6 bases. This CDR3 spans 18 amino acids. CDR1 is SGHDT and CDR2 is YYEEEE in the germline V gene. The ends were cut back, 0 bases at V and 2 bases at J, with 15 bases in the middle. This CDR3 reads CASSLVGGRFTGANVLTF. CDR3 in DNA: TGTGCCAGCAGCTTGGTTGGGGGGCGCTTTACTGGGGCCAACGTCCTGACTTTC.

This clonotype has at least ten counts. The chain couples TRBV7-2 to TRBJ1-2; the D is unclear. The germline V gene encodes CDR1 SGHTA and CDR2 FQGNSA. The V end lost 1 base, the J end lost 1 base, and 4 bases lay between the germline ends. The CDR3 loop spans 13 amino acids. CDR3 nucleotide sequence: TGTGCCAGCAGCTTAGGGTTTAACTATGGCTACACCTTC. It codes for CASSLGFNYGYTF.

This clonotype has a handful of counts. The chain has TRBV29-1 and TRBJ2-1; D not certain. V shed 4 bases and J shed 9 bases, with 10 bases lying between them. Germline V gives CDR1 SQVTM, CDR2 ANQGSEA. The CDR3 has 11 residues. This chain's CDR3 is CSVGSILEQFF. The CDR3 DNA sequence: TGCAGCGTTGGAAGCATCCTTGAGCAGTTCTTC.

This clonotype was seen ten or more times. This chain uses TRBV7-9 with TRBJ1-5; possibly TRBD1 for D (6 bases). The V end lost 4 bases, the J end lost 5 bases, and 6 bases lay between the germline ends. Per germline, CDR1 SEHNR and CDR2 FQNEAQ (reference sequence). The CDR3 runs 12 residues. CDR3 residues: CASSSGDQPQHF. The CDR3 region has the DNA TGTGCCAGCAGCTCAGGGGATCAGCCCCAGCATTTT. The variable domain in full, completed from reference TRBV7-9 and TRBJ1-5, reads DTGVSQNPRHKITKRGQNVTFRCDPISEHNRLYWYRQTLGQGPEFLTYFQNEAQLEKSRLLSDRFSAERPKGSFSTLEIQRTEQGDSAMYLCASSSGDQPQHFGDGTRLSIL.

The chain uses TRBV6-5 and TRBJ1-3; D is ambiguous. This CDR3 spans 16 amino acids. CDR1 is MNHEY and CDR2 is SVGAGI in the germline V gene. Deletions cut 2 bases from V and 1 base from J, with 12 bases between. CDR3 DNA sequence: TGTGCCAGCAGTTACACGAATACAGTTTCTGGAAACACCATATATTTT. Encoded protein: CASSYTNTVSGNTIYF.

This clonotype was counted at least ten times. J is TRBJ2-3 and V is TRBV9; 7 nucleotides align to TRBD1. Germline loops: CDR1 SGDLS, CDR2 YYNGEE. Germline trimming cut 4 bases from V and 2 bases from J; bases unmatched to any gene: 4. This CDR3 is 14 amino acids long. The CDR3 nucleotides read TGTGCCAGCAGCATACAGGGGTCCACAGATACGCAGTATTTT. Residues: CASSIQGSTDTQYF.

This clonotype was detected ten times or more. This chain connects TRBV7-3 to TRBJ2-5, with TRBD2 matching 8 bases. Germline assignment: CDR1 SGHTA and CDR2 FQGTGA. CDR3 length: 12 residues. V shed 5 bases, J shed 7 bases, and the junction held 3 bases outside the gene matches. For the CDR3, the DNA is TGTGCCAGCAGCCCGGGGGGGGTGACCCAGTACTTC. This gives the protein CASSPGGVTQYF.

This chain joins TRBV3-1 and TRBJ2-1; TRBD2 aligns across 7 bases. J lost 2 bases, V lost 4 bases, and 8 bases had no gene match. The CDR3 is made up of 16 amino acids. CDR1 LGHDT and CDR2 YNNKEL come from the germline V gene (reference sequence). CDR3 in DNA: TGTGCCAGCAGCCCCATCGGTGGGGGGGCCTACAATGAGCAGTTCTTC. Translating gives CASSPIGGGAYNEQFF.

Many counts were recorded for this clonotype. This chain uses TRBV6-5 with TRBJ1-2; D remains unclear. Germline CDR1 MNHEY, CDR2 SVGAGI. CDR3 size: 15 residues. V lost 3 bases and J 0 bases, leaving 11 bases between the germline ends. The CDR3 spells CASSYRRVANYGYTF. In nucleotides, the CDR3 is TGTGCCAGCAGTTATCGTCGGGTAGCTAACTATGGCTACACCTTC.